This T cell receptor beta chain came from a study of blood T cell repertoires in COVID-19 (dated by TCRdb to the early 2020s). Notes on the research overall: Collaborator samples came from the United States, Italy and Spain and covered acute and convalescent phases of COVID-19. Subjects who had been exposed to COVID-19, were actively infected with it, or had recovered from it provided the deeply sampled blood TCRbeta repertoires that made up the dataset. The samples were drawn from the first 160 participants of the ongoing ImmuneRACE study and from under 1,500 subjects provided by 6 global collaborators. Where available, HLA class I and class II types were taken from metadata supplied by the sample provider and were not determined by assay-based typing. A freely available public database, intended as a resource for researchers studying the immune response to SARS-CoV-2, is where the repertoires were released. The prospective study material was composed of cDNA or gDNA derived from T cells, B-cell-depleted T cells, or PBMCs. The sample metadata nearly always contained a de-identified subject ID, COVID-19 status, age in years and sex.

TCRbeta CDR3 regions were amplified from genomic DNA using the immunoSEQ Assay, a bias-controlled multiplex PCR. The study's processing was this. Nucleated cell counts per sample were estimated from amplification of reference gene primers within the assay. To quantify the absolute abundance of each unique TCRbeta CDR3 rearrangement, sequence reads were collapsed and filtered. For each sample, productive Simpson clonality was calculated as the square root of Simpson's diversity index across productive rearrangements. TCRdb holds this immuneACCESS table with in-frame rearrangements only. Some clones are missing; in checked studies, unresolved V genes explain under half, and the rest has no known cause. V, J and clone size are taken as reported in that table, and D and trimming were inferred from the DNA itself. The sample includes under 85,000 clones, with under 80% observed a single time. The top ten clones comprise about 9.9% of the sample.

Spanning cysteine to phenylalanine, the CDR3 consists of 15 amino acids. Solely the CDR3 DNA is kept, with 45 bases framed from the first base. The germline V end is reduced by 6 bases and the J end by 0 bases; junction bases left unmatched: 6. The germline V gene encodes CDR1 WSHSY and CDR2 SAAADI. Study-level results and caveats: How much clinical and demographic metadata was included differed by source and by participant, and the metadata was provided uncurated.

This clone is judged medium-sized (0.01 to 0.1%). The antigen it recognizes is unknown. No much larger clone exists at a distance of one base, and base qualities are not known. The collaborating institutions used their own protocols to collect whole blood in K2EDTA tubes. For TCRbeta analysis, collaborators shipped samples in one of three forms: frozen whole blood, isolated PBMCs, or DNA extracted from either of those sample types. This receptor chain uses TRBV10-2 and TRBJ1-1, and 8 junctional nucleotides match TRBD1. The receptor comes from a human donor in a cohort sampled during active COVID-19. The sample comprised peripheral blood. The bases are TGCGCCAGCAGAAGGACAGGGTTTTTGAACACTGAAGCTTTCTTT. It is translated as CASRRTGFLNTEAFF.